The 29 T cell receptor beta chains below were found in one sample sequenced in a study of T cell responses to AZD1222 COVID-19 vaccine. Repertoires were generated with immunoSEQ multiplex PCR, while TCRdb's copy carries only in-frame clones and drops some. Here the sample spans roughly 170,000 clones, approximately 90% being singletons. The sequenced sample was peripheral blood, obtained on day 0 of AZD1222 vaccination. The receptors were sampled from an adult in good health.

The chain couples TRBV11-2 to TRBJ2-5; 11 nucleotides agree with TRBD1. The germline V gene encodes CDR1 SGHAT and CDR2 FQNNGV. V dropped 5 bases and J dropped 1; count of bases not matched to a gene: 12. The CDR3 is made up of 18 amino acids. CDR3 sequence (DNA): TGTGCCAGCAGCGAGCGGACAGGGGGCGGGTTAGTCCAAGAGACCCAGTACTTC. Amino acid sequence: CASSERTGGGLVQETQYF.

The chain employs TRBV4-3 and TRBJ2-1; TRBD2 aligns across 12 bases. J was trimmed by 10 bases and V by 0 bases; bases with no gene match: 4. CDR3 length: 15 amino acids. Germline CDR1 LGHNA, CDR2 YSLEER. The CDR3 bases are TGCGCCAGCAGCCAAGATCGGCTAGCGGGGGGGGAGCAGTTCTTC. This gives the protein CASSQDRLAGGEQFF.

V and J are TRBV12-3 or TRBV12-4 and TRBJ1-3; D remains unclear. V shed 4 bases and J shed 3 bases, with 7 bases lying between them. This CDR3 comprises 13 residues. The CDR3 coding sequence is TGTGCCAGCAGTTGGGCAGTTGGAAACACCATATATTTT. Encoded protein: CASSWAVGNTIYF.

The chain employs TRBV5-1 and TRBJ2-1; 11 nucleotides match TRBD2. Germline assignment: CDR1 SGHRS and CDR2 YFSETQ. With 1 base clipped from V and 9 bases from J, the junction kept 6 bases outside the gene matches. This CDR3 is 15 amino acids long. The CDR3 nucleotides are TGCGCCAGCAGCTTGTTGACTAGCGGGGAGGGTGAGCAGTTCTTC. It encodes CASSLLTSGEGEQFF.

This clone has a single count. The rearrangement joins TRBV19 to TRBJ1-1; the D is unclear. This CDR3 has 13 residues. V was trimmed by 5 bases and J by 4 bases, leaving 11 bases between them. Per the germline V gene, CDR1 is LNHDA and CDR2 is SQIVND (reference sequence). Here the CDR3 reads CASSASGPTEAFF. CDR3 sequence (DNA): TGTGCCAGTAGTGCCTCTGGACCCACTGAAGCTTTCTTT.

Of note for this clone: Other nucleotide sequences from this sample produce the same CDR3. The chain links TRBV27 to TRBJ1-2, with 7 positions matching TRBD1. The CDR3 length is 14 residues. Germline trimming cut 5 bases from V and 0 bases from J; bases unmatched to any gene: 3. Germline V gene sequence: CDR1 MNHEY, CDR2 SMNVEV (reference sequence). The CDR3 DNA reads TGTGCCAGCAGTCCCGACAGGGCTAACTATGGCTACACCTTC. This translates into CASSPDRANYGYTF.

CDR3 coding DNA: TGTGCCAGCATGGACAGGTCTGGAAACACCATATATTTT. As protein: CASMDRSGNTIYF. The chain combines TRBV5-4 with TRBJ1-3; 7 nucleotides match TRBD1. There are 13 residues in the CDR3. Germline CDR1 reads SGHNT; CDR2 reads YYREEE (reference sequence). V lost 6 bases to trimming and J lost 1 base; unmatched junction nucleotides: 1.

The chain is built from TRBV18 and TRBJ1-2, with 8 positions matching TRBD1. V gave up 3 bases and J gave up 9 bases; unmatched junction bases: 6. This CDR3 is 13 amino acids long. Germline V gene sequence: CDR1 KGHSH, CDR2 LQKENI. DNA of the CDR3: TGTGCCAGCTCACCTCTGGACAGGGAGCGCTACACCTTC. Translation gives CASSPLDRERYTF.

The chain recombines TRBV7-2 with TRBJ2-7; 9 positions agree with TRBD1. Germline V gene sequence: CDR1 SGHTA, CDR2 FQGNSA. Trimming cost V 7 bases and J 5 bases; bases outside gene matches: 12. This CDR3 region has 15 residues. The chain's CDR3 is CASIKRTGVGNEQYF. The CDR3 nucleotides are TGTGCCAGCATCAAAAGGACAGGGGTAGGGAACGAGCAGTACTTC.

This clone was counted between two and nine times. This chain uses TRBV29-1 with TRBJ1-1; D gene uncertain. CDR1 and CDR2 (germline): SQVTM, ANQGSEA. The length of the CDR3 is 12 residues. The V end was cut by 4 bases, the J end by 4 bases, with 10 bases between. Here the CDR3 DNA reads TGCAGCGTTGGCGGGGAGGGCACTGAAGCTTTCTTT. Encoded protein: CSVGGEGTEAFF.

This sequence joins TRBV19 and TRBJ1-5; possible D gene TRBD1, 6 bases. The CDR3 totals 14 residues. V lost 7 bases to trimming and J lost 7 bases, with 17 bases between them. CDR1 and CDR2 from the germline V gene are LNHDA and SQIVND (reference sequence). Here the CDR3 DNA reads TGTGCCAGTACTTGGGGGGCAGGGAAGCAGCCCCAGCATTTT. The encoded protein is CASTWGAGKQPQHF.

V usage is TRBV19 and J usage is TRBJ1-2; D remains ambiguous. The CDR3 totals 13 residues. Between the trimmed V and J ends, which lost 5 bases and 6 bases, there was a span of 13 bases. Germline assignment: CDR1 LNHDA and CDR2 SQIVND (reference sequence). CDR3 sequence (DNA): TGTGCCAGTAGTTTAGGTTTATCGGATGGCTACACCTTC. Translated: CASSLGLSDGYTF. The full variable domain, with the rest looked up from reference TRBV19 and TRBJ1-2, is DGGITQSPKYLFRKEGQNVTLSCEQNLNHDAMYWYRQDPGQGLRLIYYSQIVNDFQKGDIAEGYSVSREKKESFPLTVTSAQKNPTAFYLCASSLGLSDGYTFGSGTRLTVV.

Note on this clone: The same CDR3 can be traced to other DNA sequences in this sample. The chain carries TRBV7-3 and TRBJ2-1; no firm D call. This CDR3 contains 14 residues. Trimming pared 3 bases from V and 0 bases from J, leaving 6 bases between. Germline V gene data show CDR1 as SGHTA and CDR2 as FQGTGA. The CDR3 DNA is TGTGCCAGCAGCTTGGAGTCCTCCTACAATGAGCAGTTCTTC. Translation gives CASSLESSYNEQFF. Supplemented by reference TRBV7-3 and TRBJ2-1, the full variable domain reads GAGVSQTPSNKVTEKGKYVELRCDPISGHTALYWYRQSLGQGPEFLIYFQGTGAADDSGLPNDRFFAVRPEGSVSTLKIQRTERGDSAVYLCASSLESSYNEQFFGPGTRLTVL.

The chain recombines TRBV7-2 with TRBJ1-4; D not certain. With 5 bases removed from V and 0 bases from J, the gap between germline ends came to 7 bases. This CDR3 contains 14 residues. Per germline, CDR1 SGHTA and CDR2 FQGNSA. CDR3 sequence: CASSPEATNEKLFF. Written as DNA, the CDR3 is TGTGCCAGCAGCCCGGAGGCAACTAATGAAAAACTGTTTTTT.

CDR3 amino acids: CASSPSSYNEQFF. CDR3 nucleotide sequence: TGTGCCAGCAGCCCGAGCTCCTACAATGAGCAGTTCTTC. The chain combines TRBV6-2 or TRBV6-3 with TRBJ2-1, with unresolved D. V was pared by 6 bases and J by 0 bases, with 6 bases between. In germline, CDR1 is MNHEY, CDR2 SVGEGT. The CDR3 is 13 amino acids.

The V gene is TRBV7-2, the J gene TRBJ2-7; 11 bases fit TRBD2. Germline lookup yields CDR1 SGHTA and CDR2 FQGNSA. V shed 5 bases and J 0 bases; nucleotides not matched to a gene: 6. The CDR3 totals 16 residues. The chain's CDR3 is CASSPHSGGASYEQYF. In DNA form, the CDR3 reads TGTGCCAGCAGCCCCCATAGCGGGGGGGCCTCCTACGAGCAGTACTTC.

This clone appeared a single time. The chain is built from TRBV19 and TRBJ1-3; a possible D gene is TRBD1 (6 bases). The length of the CDR3 is 14 residues. Trimming took 5 bases from V and 9 from J, leaving 17 bases between them. Germline CDR1 is LNHDA and CDR2 is SQIVND (reference sequence). The CDR3 loop reads CASSPSGAWVTIYF. The DNA for the CDR3 is TGTGCCAGTAGTCCCTCGGGGGCTTGGGTCACCATATATTTT.

The CDR3 loop reads CASSRLGPTDTQYF. The CDR3 coding sequence is TGTGCCAGCAGCAGACTAGGTCCGACAGATACGCAGTATTTT. The V call is TRBV6-5, the J call TRBJ2-3, with TRBD2 as a possible D gene (6 bases). The CDR3 covers 14 residues. The V gene lost 6 bases and the J gene lost 3 bases, with 13 bases spanning the gap. Germline assignment: CDR1 MNHEY and CDR2 SVGAGI.

The sample holds a few counts of this clone. Within the sample, other DNA sequences also encode this same CDR3. The gene calls are TRBV5-1 and TRBJ2-7; TRBD1 might be the D (7 bases). V gave up 0 bases and J gave up 3 bases, with 13 bases separating them. The CDR3 totals 15 residues. Germline lookup yields CDR1 SGHRS and CDR2 YFSETQ. CDR3 region: CASSLDRGTDYEQYF. DNA of the CDR3: TGCGCCAGCAGCTTGGATCGGGGGACAGACTACGAGCAGTACTTC.

V gene TRBV29-1 combines with J gene TRBJ1-4, with 8 bases that match TRBD1. Germline CDR1 is SQVTM and CDR2 is ANQGSEA. The trim removed 5 bases at V and 7 bases at J, leaving 3 bases unmatched. CDR3 size: 12 residues. CDR3 sequence reads: CSVQGAGEKLFF. CDR3 DNA sequence: TGCAGCGTTCAGGGGGCAGGTGAAAAACTGTTTTTT.

The genes are TRBV6-5 and TRBJ2-7; TRBD2 matches 9 bases. Germline CDR1 and CDR2: MNHEY and SVGAGI. This CDR3 spans 14 amino acids. The V gene end was trimmed by 8 bases and the J gene end by 7 bases; junction bases not matched to a gene: 12. The chain's CDR3 is CASGSGGTTGEQYF. The CDR3 DNA follows: TGTGCCAGCGGAAGCGGGGGGACCACAGGGGAGCAGTACTTC.

Regarding this clone: At one end the junction does not follow the germline gene, possibly because of a read error. V and J are TRBV27 and TRBJ1-6; D is undetermined. CDR3 length equals 12 residues. The germline CDR1 and CDR2 sequences are MNHEY and SMNVEV (reference sequence). The DNA for the CDR3 is TGTGCTAGCAGAAGTCGGGGAACACCCCTCCACTTT. Amino acids: CASRSRGTPLHF.

This rearrangement joins TRBV18 to TRBJ1-6; D is unclear. Between the trimmed V and J ends, which lost 0 bases and 9 bases, there was a span of 12 bases. Per the germline V gene, CDR1 is KGHSH and CDR2 is LQKENI. This CDR3 is 15 amino acids long. CDR3: CASSPPDTPGSPLHF. Here the CDR3 DNA reads TGTGCCAGCTCACCACCGGATACCCCTGGTTCACCCCTCCACTTT.

This chain uses TRBV7-2 with TRBJ2-7, with D unclear. The CDR3 is made up of 15 amino acids. V lost 2 bases to trimming and J lost 2 bases, with 13 bases between them. Per the germline V gene, CDR1 is SGHTA and CDR2 is FQGNSA. The CDR3 sequence is CASSLSWTDTYEQYF. CDR3 bases: TGTGCCAGCAGCTTATCGTGGACGGATACCTACGAGCAGTACTTC.

V is TRBV7-2 and J is TRBJ2-7, with TRBD1 as a possible D gene (6 bases). Germline V CDR1 and CDR2: SGHTA, FQGNSA. Trimming left V 6 bases short and J 0 bases short, with 15 bases between. The CDR3 runs to 15 residues. CDR3 loop: CASRAGTSSSYEQYF. The CDR3 DNA reads TGTGCCAGCAGGGCCGGGACATCGAGCTCCTACGAGCAGTACTTC.

This chain links TRBV12-3 or TRBV12-4 with TRBJ1-5; D unresolved. V was clipped by 3 bases and J by 4 bases, with 7 bases between them. The CDR3 loop spans 13 amino acids. The CDR3 DNA is TGTGCCAGCAGTTTTGCCGGGAATCAGCCCCAGCATTTT. Its translation is CASSFAGNQPQHF.

This clone has just one count. The V gene is TRBV4-2, the J gene TRBJ2-4; TRBD2 agrees at 7 bases. The V gene end was trimmed by 0 bases and the J gene end by 15 bases; junction bases not matched to a gene: 11. CDR1 LGHNA and CDR2 YNFKEQ come from the germline V gene. CDR3 length equals 14 residues. The CDR3 region has the DNA TGTGCCAGCAGCCAAGATCCGAGCGGGACCCCCTGGTACTTC. It encodes CASSQDPSGTPWYF.

The V gene is TRBV6-1, the J gene TRBJ2-2, with D maybe TRBD2 (6 bases). Trimming took off 3 bases at V and 6 bases at J, with 14 bases between the two ends. The CDR3 length is 15 residues. Germline V lookup: CDR1 MNHNS, CDR2 SASEGT. The CDR3 coding sequence is TGTGCCAGCAGTGATCTCGGGGGTATGGCCGGGGAGCTGTTTTTT. Translating gives CASSDLGGMAGELFF.

J is TRBJ2-5 and V is TRBV7-9; no definite D call. Germline V lookup: CDR1 SEHNR, CDR2 FQNEAQ (reference sequence). V was pared by 1 base and J by 1 base, with 7 bases between. The CDR3 is 14 residues long. The CDR3 reads CASSLELSQETQYF. DNA of the CDR3: TGTGCCAGCAGCTTAGAACTGTCCCAAGAGACCCAGTACTTC.